What follows describes a single T cell receptor (beta chain). The antigen it binds to is not known. Per-base qualities were not stored, and no clone one base away is much larger. The immunoSEQ Assay, a bias-controlled multiplex PCR, was used to amplify TCRbeta CDR3 regions from genomic DNA. The authors' pipeline ran thus. The number of nucleated cells in each sample was estimated from the amplification of reference gene primers within the assay. Sequence reads were collapsed and filtered to measure the absolute abundance of every unique TCRbeta CDR3 rearrangement. For each sample, productive Simpson clonality was calculated by taking the square root of Simpson's diversity index across productive rearrangements. The immuneACCESS repertoire file appears here via TCRdb, limited to in-frame rearrangements. These files lack a portion of the clones; in checked studies, under half of the deficit traces to unresolved V genes, and the cause of the others is not known. V, J and clone size derive from that table, while D and trimming were established from the DNA sequence. A total of 200,000 to 250,000 clones appear in this sample, 88% of them only once. Around 2.6% of the sample lies in the top ten.

This sample stems from a study of blood T cell repertoires in COVID-19 (dated by TCRdb to 2020 to 2022). In terms of the full investigation: The collaborator samples originated in the United States, Italy and Spain and spanned the acute and convalescent phases of COVID-19. The prospective study material was composed of cDNA or gDNA derived from T cells, B-cell-depleted T cells, or PBMCs. Deeply sampled blood TCRbeta repertoires from subjects exposed to, actively infected with, or recovered from COVID-19 were included in the dataset. The repertoires were made available in a free public database intended to serve as a resource for research on the immune response to SARS-CoV-2. Samples were obtained from the ongoing ImmuneRACE study (first 160 participants) and from over a thousand subjects provided by 6 global collaborators. A de-identified subject ID, COVID-19 status, age in years and sex were almost always included in the sample metadata. HLA class I and class II types, where available, came from metadata supplied by the sample provider rather than from assay-based typing. The research as a whole found: How much clinical and demographic metadata was included differed by source and by participant, and the metadata was provided uncurated.

Participants in the prospective study were enrolled through a virtual design, were aged roughly 18 to 90 years, and lived in 24 United States geographic areas. To assign participants to cohorts, the prospective study relied on clinical history that participants themselves reported in a screening survey and a study questionnaire. Recovered participants in ImmuneRACE Cohort 3 were defined by two consecutive negative NP/OP PCR tests, clearance by a healthcare professional, or resolution of symptoms. Mobile phlebotomists in the prospective study collected whole blood, serum and a nasopharyngeal or oropharyngeal swab from every participant. Prospective study participants could optionally give additional blood draws and questionnaires over a roughly two-month period. Before DNA extraction, prospective study blood samples were shipped either frozen or at room temperature. V and J lose 1 base and 8 bases, and a span of 7 bases separates them. The germline V gene supplies CDR1 SGHNT and CDR2 YENEEA. Counted from cysteine to phenylalanine, this CDR3 has 12 amino acids. CDR3 DNA only is kept here, 36 bases in frame from base 1.

The source of this sequence is a woman aged 25 to 39 who had recovered from COVID-19. Sequenced input: PBMCs or T cells enriched from blood (not recorded which). Rearrangement joined TRBV11-3 to TRBJ2-3, with the identity of the D gene unclear. This receptor carries the CDR3 CASSLVSGTQYF. The DNA is as follows: TGTGCCAGCAGCTTAGTGTCCGGTACGCAGTATTTT. With the rest looked up from the reference TRBV11-3 and TRBJ2-3 genes rather than sequenced, the full variable domain is EAGVVQSPRYKIIEKKQPVAFWCNPISGHNTLYWYLQNLGQGPELLIRYENEEAVDDSQLPKDRFSAERLKGVDSTLKIQPAELGDSAVYLCASSLVSGTQYFGPGTRLTVL.